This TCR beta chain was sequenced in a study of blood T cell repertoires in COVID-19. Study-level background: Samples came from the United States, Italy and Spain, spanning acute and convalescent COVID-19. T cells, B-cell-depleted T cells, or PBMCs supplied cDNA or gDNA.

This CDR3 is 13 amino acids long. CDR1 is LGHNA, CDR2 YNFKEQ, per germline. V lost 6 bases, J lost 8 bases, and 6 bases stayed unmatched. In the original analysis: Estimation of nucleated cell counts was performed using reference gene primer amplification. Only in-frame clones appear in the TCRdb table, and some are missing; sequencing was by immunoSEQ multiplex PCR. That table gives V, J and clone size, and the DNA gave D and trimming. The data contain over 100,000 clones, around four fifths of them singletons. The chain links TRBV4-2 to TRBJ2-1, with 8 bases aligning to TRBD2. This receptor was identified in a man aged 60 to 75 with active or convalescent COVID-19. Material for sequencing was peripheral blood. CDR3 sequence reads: CASSFSGSYEQFF. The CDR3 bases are TGTGCCAGCAGTTTCAGCGGGAGCTATGAGCAGTTCTTC.